The clone carrying this T cell receptor beta chain was seen more than once but under ten times. Its antigen remains unidentified. This CDR3 spans 13 amino acids. Between the trimmed V and J ends, which lost 7 bases and 8 bases, there was a span of 15 bases. These data are taken from a study of early T cells in non-severe SARS-CoV-2 infection. Study-level background: Unpaired chains resulted from sequencing bulk RNA of unsorted whole blood. General study findings and limits: Matching with VDJdb favored anti-spike CD8 responses (missing private and CD4 specificities).

Individual cDNA molecules carried attached unique molecular identifiers. From the 5' RACE reads, TCRdb called clonotypes with MiXCR, one entry per CDR3 protein. The sample holds 70,000 or so distinct CDR3 sequences; 12% are singletons and the top ten take about 1.7%. Sequenced: whole blood. The V call is TRBV12-3 or TRBV12-4, the J call TRBJ2-1, with no clear D. The clonotype comes from an adult who was a healthcare worker with PCR-confirmed SARS-CoV-2 infection or an uninfected control (not recorded which). The chain's CDR3 is CASTMRLAHEQFF. CDR3 coding DNA: TGTGCCAGCACCATGCGACTCGCCCATGAGCAGTTCTTC.